These 10 T cell receptor beta chains were all obtained from the same sample, sequenced in a study of T cell repertoires in cytomegalovirus infection. Their antigens remain unidentified. TCRdb re-called the reads through MiXCR, storing one row per CDR3 protein. The repertoire holds 100,000 to 150,000 distinct CDR3 sequences, with 32% as singletons. The sample here was CD8+ T cells from cultured PBMCs, taken from culture after CMV antigen stimulation. Receptor source: a human donor in good health (CMV status not recorded). Some clones in this sample may be carry-over from other donors' samples.

The rearrangement joins TRBV7-6 to TRBJ2-2; maybe TRBD1 (5 bases). The length of the CDR3 is 15 residues. Trimming stripped 0 bases from V and 5 bases from J, with 10 bases between. The germline V gene has CDR1 SGHVS and CDR2 FNYEAQ. CDR3 nucleotides: TGTGCCAGCAGCTTAGCCCAGGGTTTGACCGGGGAGCTGTTTTTT. This gives the protein CASSLAQGLTGELFF.

The chain uses TRBV19 and TRBJ1-5; 11 positions agree with TRBD1. The CDR3 has 16 residues. The ends lost 5 bases at V and 3 bases at J; junction bases unmatched: 6. The germline gives CDR1 LNHDA, CDR2 SQIVND (reference sequence). CDR3: CASSVGQGANNQPQHF. As DNA, the CDR3 is TGTGCCAGTAGTGTTGGACAGGGGGCTAACAATCAGCCCCAGCATTTT.

The chain employs TRBV20-1 and TRBJ2-5; 9 bases agree with TRBD2. The junction had 13 bases not matched to a gene; V was cut back by 0 bases and J by 2 bases. CDR1 and CDR2 (germline): DFQATT, SNEGSKA (reference sequence). This CDR3 comprises 18 residues. The CDR3 DNA sequence: TGCAGTGCTAGAGATCTTTTTCAAAGCGGGGGGACTCAAGAGACCCAGTACTTC. Residues: CSARDLFQSGGTQETQYF.

This clonotype occurred a few times. The CDR3 loop reads CASSQAPLDEQFF. DNA of the CDR3: TGCGCCAGCAGCCAAGCCCCGCTGGATGAGCAGTTCTTC. This chain connects TRBV4-1 to TRBJ2-1; D call uncertain. V was trimmed by 1 base and J by 8 bases, leaving 9 bases between them. Germline loops: CDR1 MGHRA, CDR2 YSYEKL. This CDR3 has 13 amino acids.

The chain couples TRBV7-3 to TRBJ2-5; 15 positions agree with TRBD2. Looked up from germline, CDR1 is SGHTA and CDR2 is FQGTGA. Germline trimming cut 11 bases from V and 1 base from J; bases unmatched to any gene: 14. This CDR3 contains 18 residues. CDR3 bases: TGTGCCGGAACCCGGGGGACTAGCGGGGGGAATTTCCAAGAGACCCAGTACTTC. Translating it yields CAGTRGTSGGNFQETQYF.

The chain employs TRBV6-1 and TRBJ1-5; D perhaps matches TRBD1 (5 bases). The germline CDR1 and CDR2 sequences are MNHNS and SASEGT. The CDR3 has 17 residues. V shed 5 bases and J shed 0 bases, with 17 bases lying between them. CDR3 coding DNA: TGTGCCAGCAGTTTTACGCACGGGACGAATAGCAATCAGCCCCAGCATTTT. This sequence encodes CASSFTHGTNSNQPQHF.

This clonotype was counted ten times or more. The chain is built from TRBV6-1 and TRBJ2-1, with unresolved D. CDR1 and CDR2 from the germline V gene are MNHNS and SASEGT. This CDR3 has 17 residues. V shed 1 base and J shed 2 bases, with 15 bases lying between them. CDR3 loop: CASSEEVDGSAYNEQFF. In nucleotides, the CDR3 is TGTGCCAGCAGTGAAGAGGTAGACGGGTCAGCCTACAATGAGCAGTTCTTC.

The chain couples TRBV5-5 to TRBJ2-1, with 13 bases identical to TRBD2. The CDR3 sequence is 16 residues long. V gave up 4 bases and J gave up 4 bases; unmatched junction bases: 5. Germline lookup yields CDR1 SGHKS and CDR2 YYEKEE (reference sequence). In DNA form, the CDR3 reads TGTGCCAGCAGCAAGGGACTAGCGGGGCAATACAATGAGCAGTTCTTC. Its protein is CASSKGLAGQYNEQFF.

This clonotype was seen more than once but under ten times. The V and J genes are TRBV15 and TRBJ2-2; TRBD1 matches at 10 bases. Germline assignment: CDR1 LNHNV and CDR2 YYDKDF (reference sequence). This CDR3 contains 16 residues. With 5 bases clipped from V and 5 bases from J, the junction kept 8 bases outside the gene matches. In nucleotides, the CDR3 is TGTGCCACCAGCCGGGACAGGGGTCCAGCGACCGGGGAGCTGTTTTTT. It yields the protein CATSRDRGPATGELFF.

The sample holds one count of this clonotype. The chain carries TRBV2 and TRBJ2-5; D is possibly TRBD2 (5 bases). The CDR3 length is 14 residues. Germline V gene data show CDR1 as SNHLY and CDR2 as FYNNEI. The DNA for the CDR3 is TGTGGCCTAGCAGAGGAGAACAATCAAGAGACCCAGTACTTC. Its protein product is CGLAEENNQETQYF.